This T cell receptor beta chain originates from a study of blood T cell repertoires in COVID-19. Study-level background: In each case, the material was cDNA or gDNA derived from T cells, B-cell-depleted T cells, or PBMCs.

J gave up 1 base and V 1 base, and 0 bases lay outside the gene matches. CDR1 is LNHNV and CDR2 is YYDKDF in the germline V gene (reference sequence). CDR3 length equals 15 residues. Profiling relied on immunoSEQ multiplex PCR, and the TCRdb table lists in-frame clones only, not all of them. The table has roughly 250,000 clones, 70% to 85% seen once; the top ten hold about 9.5%. The sample comprised peripheral blood. The chain recombines TRBV15 with TRBJ2-2; 7 positions agree with TRBD1. This clonotype was obtained from a woman over 75 with acute or convalescent COVID-19. Here the CDR3 reads CATSRGDRNTGELFF. As DNA, the CDR3 is TGTGCCACCAGCAGAGGGGACAGGAACACCGGGGAGCTGTTTTTT.